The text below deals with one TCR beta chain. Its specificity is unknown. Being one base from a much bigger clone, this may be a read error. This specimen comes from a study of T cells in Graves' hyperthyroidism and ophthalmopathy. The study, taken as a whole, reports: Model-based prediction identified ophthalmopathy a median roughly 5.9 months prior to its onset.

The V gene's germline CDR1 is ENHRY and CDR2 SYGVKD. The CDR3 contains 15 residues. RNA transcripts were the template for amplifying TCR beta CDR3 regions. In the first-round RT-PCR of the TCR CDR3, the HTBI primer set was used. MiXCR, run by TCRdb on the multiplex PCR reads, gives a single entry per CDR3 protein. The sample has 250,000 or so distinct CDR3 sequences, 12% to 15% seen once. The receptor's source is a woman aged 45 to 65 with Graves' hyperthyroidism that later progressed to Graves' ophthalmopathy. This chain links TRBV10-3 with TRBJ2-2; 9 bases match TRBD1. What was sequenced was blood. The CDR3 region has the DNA TGTGCCACCAGTCGACAGGGGGCGAACACCGGGGAGCTGTTTTTT. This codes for CATSRQGANTGELFF.